The rows below give T cell receptor beta chains drawn from one sample of a study of human T cells and chemical hapten exposure. MiXCR, applied by TCRdb to the RACE reads, yields one record per CDR3 protein. The repertoire holds roughly 88,000 distinct CDR3 sequences, around 9.6% seen once, with less than 4.5% in the top ten. The input for sequencing was whole blood, taken in connection with sensitization to the hapten diphenylcyclopropenone (DPC). All receptors derive from a woman in her thirties or forties with alopecia areata. Some clones in this sample may be carry-over from other donors' samples. Both conserved end residues are part of each CDR3.

j_call | v_call | cdr3_aa
TRBJ1-5 | TRBV11-2 | CASSWDGRDNQPQHF
TRBJ1-5 | TRBV2 | CASSQGGSGQPQHF
TRBJ1-3 | TRBV7-2 | CASAPDRTSGNTIYF
TRBJ1-6 | TRBV6-5 | CASSYSPPRLEFNSPLHF
TRBJ2-3 | TRBV3-1 | CASSHAGNTDTQYF
TRBJ1-1 | TRBV7-9 | CASSPPPEAFF
TRBJ1-1 | TRBV20-1 | CSARGGMGTEAFF
TRBJ1-1 | TRBV5-5 | CASSSGVLGDAEAFF
TRBJ1-3 | TRBV7-2 | CASSWWGNTIYF
TRBJ2-7 | TRBV18 | CASSAQGQGNEQYF
TRBJ2-2 | TRBV7-2 | CASSLAIAGHGELFF
TRBJ2-7 | TRBV5-1 | CASRLGTGYEQYF
TRBJ2-7 | TRBV20-1 | CSAIPGTGDYEQYF
TRBJ2-7 | TRBV2 | CASMDSSYEQYF
TRBJ2-3 | TRBV9 | CASSVEGLAGTDTQYF
TRBJ1-5 | TRBV19 | CASSISVWTDNQPQHF
TRBJ2-2 | TRBV5-4 | CASSSGGAVGELFF
TRBJ2-1 | TRBV20-1 | CSASGASYNEQFF
TRBJ2-3 | TRBV12-3/TRBV12-4 | CASRGGDQTFTDTQYF
TRBJ1-5 | TRBV12-3/TRBV12-4 | CASKDGSYSNQPQHF
TRBJ2-2 | TRBV11-2 | CASSLNGAGELFF
TRBJ2-5 | TRBV19 | CASRKLGETQYF
TRBJ2-6 | TRBV20-1 | CSAPDRAGSISGANVLTF
TRBJ2-3 | TRBV19 | CASSGRGDTQYF
TRBJ2-6 | TRBV7-9 | CASSLSGDSGANVLTF
TRBJ2-1 | TRBV15 | CATSPHRGGTYNEQFF
TRBJ2-5 | TRBV7-2 | CASSLVLPTTQETQYF
TRBJ2-7 | TRBV5-6 | CARRQGGYEQYF
TRBJ1-4 | TRBV7-2 | CASSLNAGTGEKLFF
TRBJ2-7 | TRBV7-6 | CASSSAPGTATYEQYF
TRBJ1-1 | TRBV25-1 | CASRGVRTEAFF
TRBJ2-7 | TRBV6-5 | CASSYRAVSYEQYF
TRBJ2-2 | TRBV7-2 | CASGKRGTNTGELFF
TRBJ2-2 | TRBV10-3 | CAILAGDTGELFF
TRBJ2-6 | TRBV12-3/TRBV12-4 | CASSPIPGAGANVLTF
TRBJ2-1 | TRBV7-8 | CASSSTGNLGNEQFF
TRBJ2-1 | TRBV4-3 | CASSQQSGGPYNEQFF
TRBJ2-3 | TRBV7-2 | CASSKNTDTQYF
TRBJ2-3 | TRBV19 | CASSIGPDTQYF
TRBJ2-1 | TRBV6-1 | CASSEFGVQVDEQFF
TRBJ2-3 | TRBV24-1 | CATSDYRGGDTQYF
TRBJ2-1 | TRBV2 | CASSLGFDNEQFF
TRBJ2-7 | TRBV5-4 | CASRNYGGSEQYF
TRBJ2-3 | TRBV12-3/TRBV12-4 | CASSGQGLDTQYF
TRBJ2-2 | TRBV5-1 | CASSSSLQGYTGELFF
TRBJ1-1 | TRBV29-1 | CSVEGQSNTEALF
TRBJ1-5 | TRBV6-5 | CASSPNRGLHNQPQHF
TRBJ2-7 | TRBV20-1 | CSADTGQKIYEQYF
TRBJ1-1 | TRBV27 | CASSLTVNRVLNTEAFF
TRBJ2-3 | TRBV28 | CASLGGTQYF
TRBJ2-3 | TRBV4-2 | CASSQVSGTSGTDTQYF
TRBJ1-2 | TRBV6-6 | CASSSLQGFDYGYTF
TRBJ2-1 | TRBV6-4 | CARQGAFYNEQFF
TRBJ2-1 | TRBV5-4 | CASSLWGLRSEQFF
TRBJ2-6 | TRBV7-2 | CASSLDSGANVLTF
TRBJ2-1 | TRBV12-3/TRBV12-4 | CASSLAWRQGLLLSSYNEQFF
TRBJ2-1 | TRBV20-1 | CSARHRYNEQFF
TRBJ2-7 | TRBV5-5 | CASSLEWQIGEQYF
TRBJ2-5 | TRBV7-9 | CASSLLERETQYF